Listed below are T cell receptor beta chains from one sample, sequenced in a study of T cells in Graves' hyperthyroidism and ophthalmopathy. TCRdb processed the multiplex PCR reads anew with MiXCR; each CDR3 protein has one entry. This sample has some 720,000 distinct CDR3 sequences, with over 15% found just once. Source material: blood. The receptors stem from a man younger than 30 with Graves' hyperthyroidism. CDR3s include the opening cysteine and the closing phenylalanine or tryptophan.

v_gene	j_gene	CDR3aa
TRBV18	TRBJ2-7	CASSPRIDYEQYF
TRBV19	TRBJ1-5	CASRARQPTQPEHF
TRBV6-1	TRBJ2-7	CARLGIPVPYEQYF
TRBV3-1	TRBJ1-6	CASSQEHRNSPLHF
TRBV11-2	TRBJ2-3	CASSRDLGSTDTQYF
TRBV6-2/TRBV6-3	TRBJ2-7	CASRIGTGGEQYF
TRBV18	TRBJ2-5	CASSSGLASTYQETQYF
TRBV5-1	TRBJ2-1	CASSWGPAGATNEQFF
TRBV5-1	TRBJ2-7	CASSLEVDREQYF
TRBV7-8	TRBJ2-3	CASSLELGGSSTDTQYF
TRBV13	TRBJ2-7	CASSSGPVAYEQYF
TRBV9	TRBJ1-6	CASSRTGVDNSPLHF
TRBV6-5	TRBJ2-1	CASSYTGLAGGPYNEQFF
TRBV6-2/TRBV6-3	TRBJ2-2	CATRAGELFF
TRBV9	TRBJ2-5	CASSVATSGSLTKETQYF
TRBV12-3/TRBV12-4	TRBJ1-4	CASSSQGAWGEKLFF
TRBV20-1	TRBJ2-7	CSAEGREQYF
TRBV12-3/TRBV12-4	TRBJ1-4	CASSFWRDEKLFF
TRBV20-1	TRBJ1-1	CSATRDGLGTEAFF
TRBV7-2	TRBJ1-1	CASSPKTENTEAFF
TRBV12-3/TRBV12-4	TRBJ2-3	CASSPDRDTDTQYF
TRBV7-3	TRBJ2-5	CASSTKREWQETQYF
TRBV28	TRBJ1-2	CASSRGRAYTF
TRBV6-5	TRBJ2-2	CASSWGQLPGELFF
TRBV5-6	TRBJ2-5	CASSLGSGTALAQETQYF
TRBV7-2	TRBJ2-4	CASSLGSGRQAKNIQYF
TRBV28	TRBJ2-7	CASSLANLYEQYF
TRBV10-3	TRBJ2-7	CAISGDVGLEQYF
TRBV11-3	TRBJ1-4	CASSQKTGQPKANEKLFF
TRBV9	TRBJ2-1	CASSVRGGLYNEQFF
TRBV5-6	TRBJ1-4	CASSATGGAANEKLFF
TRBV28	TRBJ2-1	CASSLTGTYNEQFF
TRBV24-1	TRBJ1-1	CATSDWGGTEAFF
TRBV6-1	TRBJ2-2	CASSPGQLLTGELFF
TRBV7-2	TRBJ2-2	CGWQGANTGELFF
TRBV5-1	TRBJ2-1	CASSVGWREGLALYNEQFF
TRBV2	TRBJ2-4	CASSAPPGLVKNIQYF
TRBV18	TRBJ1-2	CASLGLYGYTF
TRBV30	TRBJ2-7	CAWTVNYEQYF
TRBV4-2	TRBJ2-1	CASSQDAGTRADEQFF
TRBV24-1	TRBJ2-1	CATSDLWEADNEQFF
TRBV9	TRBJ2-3	CASSVSGILTDTQYF
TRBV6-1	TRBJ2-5	CASTLADRGTQYF